The 30 T cell receptor beta chains in this list originate from one sample, sequenced in a study of blood T cell repertoires in COVID-19. Sequencing was performed with immunoSEQ multiplex PCR; in TCRdb, only in-frame clones are kept and a portion is missing. Of some 180,000 clones listed, 82% are singletons. Sequencing was done on a sample of PBMCs or T cells enriched from blood (not recorded which). All receptors come from a woman aged 55 to 70 with acute COVID-19.

This clone occurred a few times. The genes are TRBV29-1 and TRBJ1-2; 7 bases are shared with TRBD1. Germline V gene sequence: CDR1 SQVTM, CDR2 ANQGSEA. V lost 3 bases, J lost 8 bases, and 9 bases stayed unmatched. The CDR3 loop spans 13 amino acids. CDR3 coding DNA: TGCAGCGTTGAGGAGGGGGCGGGAGGAGGCTACACCTTC. This codes for CSVEEGAGGGYTF.

V is TRBV28 and J is TRBJ1-2; 12 nucleotides agree with TRBD1. This CDR3 is built from 15 residues. The germline CDR1 and CDR2 sequences are MDHEN and SYDVKM. V lost 6 bases to trimming and J lost 5 bases; unmatched junction nucleotides: 7. DNA for the CDR3: TGTGCCAGCAGGGGGGGGACAGGGGGCAGTTATGGCTACACCTTC. Its protein product is CASRGGTGGSYGYTF.

This chain links TRBV15 with TRBJ1-1; maybe TRBD1 (6 bases). The V end was cut by 4 bases, the J end by 5 bases, with 20 bases between. CDR1 and CDR2 from the germline V gene are LNHNV and YYDKDF (reference sequence). CDR3 length: 16 residues. CDR3 region: CATSTVGGRVRTEAFF. The DNA of the CDR3 is TGTGCCACCAGCACCGTGGGGGGGCGAGTTAGGACTGAAGCTTTCTTT.

This clone has at least ten counts. V and J are TRBV7-9 and TRBJ1-6, with TRBD1 matching 8 bases. Germline lookup yields CDR1 SEHNR and CDR2 FQNEAQ (reference sequence). J was trimmed by 6 bases and V by 5 bases; bases with no gene match: 6. This CDR3 comprises 15 residues. CDR3 residues: CASSTAGQGNSPLHF. The CDR3 DNA follows: TGTGCCAGCAGCACAGCCGGACAGGGTAATTCACCCCTCCACTTT.

The DNA of the CDR3 is TGTGCCAGCAGTTTAACACAGGGAAACATTCAGTACTTC. Amino acids: CASSLTQGNIQYF. V usage is TRBV28 and J usage is TRBJ2-4; D may be TRBD1 (6 bases). Germline assignment: CDR1 MDHEN and CDR2 SYDVKM. The CDR3 loop spans 13 amino acids. Trimming removed 2 bases from V and 6 bases from J, with 8 bases in between.

This clone was observed once. V usage is TRBV7-2 and J usage is TRBJ2-4; 14 bases align to TRBD2. The CDR3 extends over 14 amino acids. The V gene end was trimmed by 5 bases and the J gene end by 12 bases; junction bases not matched to a gene: 6. CDR1 is SGHTA, CDR2 FQGNSA, per germline. Here the CDR3 DNA reads TGTGCCAGCAGCCTGGGACTAGCGGGGGCTCCTCAGTACTTC. As protein: CASSLGLAGAPQYF.

This clone was seen only a few times. The chain couples TRBV7-2 to TRBJ1-3, with D possibly matching TRBD1 (5 bases). Between the trimmed V and J ends, which lost 4 bases and 8 bases, there was a span of 21 bases. The CDR3 contains 16 residues. Germline V lookup: CDR1 SGHTA, CDR2 FQGNSA. The CDR3 DNA sequence: TGTGCCAGCAGCTCCTCTCTTCTAGGCTCCAGGGACACCATATATTTT. The encoded protein is CASSSSLLGSRDTIYF.

This clone was detected only once. The genes are TRBV3-1 (or the pseudogene TRBV3-2) and TRBJ1-2, with 8 bases lining up with TRBD1. The V gene end was trimmed by 6 bases and the J gene end by 4 bases; junction bases not matched to a gene: 7. The CDR3 runs 14 residues. Germline values: CDR1 LGHDT, CDR2 YNNKEL (reference sequence). The CDR3 DNA reads as TGTGCCAGCAGTCTGAGGGGACAGGTCTATGGCTACACCTTC. This gives the protein CASSLRGQVYGYTF.

The chain combines TRBV21-1 with TRBJ2-2; TRBD2, the table's D call, was not compared with the DNA. TRBV21-1 is flagged as a pseudogene. The CDR3 length is 18 residues. Here the CDR3 reads CASSKGRGGTSFTGELFF. DNA for the CDR3: TGTGCCAGCAGCAAAGGAAGGGGGGGGACCTCCTTTACCGGGGAGCTGTTTTTT.

The V call is TRBV18, the J call TRBJ2-6, with a tentative D call TRBD2 (6 bases). The germline CDR1 and CDR2 sequences are KGHSH and LQKENI. V was shortened by 3 bases and J by 2 bases, with 14 bases between the two germline ends. The CDR3 totals 17 residues. This CDR3 reads CASSPLGGKTGANVLTF. As DNA, the CDR3 is TGTGCCAGCTCACCTCTTGGGGGGAAGACTGGGGCCAACGTCCTGACTTTC.

The chain's CDR3 is CASSHWTGEGNIQYF. The CDR3 DNA reads as TGCGCCAGCAGCCACTGGACAGGGGAAGGAAACATTCAGTACTTC. The rearrangement joins TRBV4-3 to TRBJ2-4; 9 bases line up with TRBD1. J was trimmed by 6 bases and V by 3 bases; bases with no gene match: 6. Germline-derived CDR1 and CDR2 are LGHNA and YSLEER. CDR3 length: 15 amino acids.

V usage is TRBV7-9 and J usage is TRBJ2-7; 9 bases map to TRBD2. The CDR3 extends over 16 amino acids. The germline gives CDR1 SEHNR, CDR2 FQNEAQ (reference sequence). V gave up 1 base and J gave up 3 bases; unmatched junction bases: 7. The CDR3 DNA sequence: TGTGCCAGCAGCTTAGGGAGCGGGGGGACATTCTACGAGCAGTACGTC. Amino acids: CASSLGSGGTFYEQYV.

The chain uses TRBV5-1 and TRBJ1-5; D is uncertain. Trimming took 1 base from V and 1 from J, leaving 12 bases between them. CDR1 is SGHRS, CDR2 YFSETQ, per germline. This CDR3 has 16 residues. The CDR3 sequence is CASSLTSGFSNQPQHF. The CDR3 DNA reads TGCGCCAGCAGCTTGACCTCCGGGTTCAGCAATCAGCCCCAGCATTTT.

CDR3 DNA: TGTGCCAGCAGGGAACAGGGGGCGGAGGGCTACACCTTC. Its translation is CASREQGAEGYTF. This chain joins TRBV12-3 or TRBV12-4 and TRBJ1-2, with 9 positions matching TRBD1. The CDR3 covers 13 residues. The junction had 7 bases not matched to a gene; V was cut back by 6 bases and J by 8 bases.

This clone was recorded once. The gene calls are TRBV10-1 and TRBJ2-7, with no clear D. V lost 2 bases and J 0 bases, leaving 11 bases between the germline ends. The length of the CDR3 is 15 residues. Germline CDR1 and CDR2: WNHNN and SYGVQD (reference sequence). The CDR3 protein is CASSEHRRASYEQYF. CDR3 nucleotides: TGCGCCAGCAGTGAGCATCGGAGAGCCTCCTACGAGCAGTACTTC.

The chain joins TRBV7-2 to TRBJ2-1; 9 bases align to TRBD2. The CDR3 has 17 amino acids. V was clipped by 1 base and J by 8 bases; unmatched bases: 12. From germline, CDR1 is SGHTA and CDR2 FQGNSA. CDR3 protein: CASSLEFLGGGAHEQFF. The CDR3 DNA reads as TGTGCCAGCAGCTTAGAATTTTTGGGCGGGGGGGCCCATGAGCAGTTCTTC.

The chain couples TRBV9 to TRBJ1-2; D gene unclear. This CDR3 is 14 amino acids long. Germline values: CDR1 SGDLS, CDR2 YYNGEE. V lost 5 bases and J lost 0, with 11 bases in between. As DNA, the CDR3 is TGTGCCAGCAGTATGGAGGGAACTAACTATGGCTACACCTTC. It translates to CASSMEGTNYGYTF. The full variable domain, its missing parts supplied by reference TRBV9 and TRBJ1-2, is DSGVTQTPKHLITATGQRVTLRCSPRSGDLSVYWYQQSLDQGLQFLIQYYNGEERAKGNILERFSAQQFPDLHSELNLSSLELGDSALYFCASSMEGTNYGYTFGSGTRLTVV.

This chain uses TRBV6-6 with TRBJ1-2, with D maybe TRBD1 (5 bases). Germline V gene sequence: CDR1 MNHNY, CDR2 SVGAGI (reference sequence). Trimming removed 0 bases at V and 4 bases at J, with 9 bases between. The CDR3 spans 14 residues. CDR3 amino acids: CASSYSRTSYGYTF. The DNA for the CDR3 is TGTGCCAGCAGTTACTCGAGGACAAGCTATGGCTACACCTTC.

The rearrangement links TRBV6-5 to TRBJ2-1; TRBD1 is a possible D gene (6 bases). CDR1 MNHEY and CDR2 SVGAGI come from the germline V gene. The CDR3 runs to 15 residues. The ends were cut back, 6 bases at V and 0 bases at J, with 12 bases in the middle. The CDR3, as DNA: TGTGCCAGCAGGAAACAGGGTAGCTCCTACAATGAGCAGTTCTTC. Its protein product is CASRKQGSSYNEQFF.

CDR3 loop: CASSQRGNNQETQYF. CDR3 bases: TGCGCCAGCAGCCAGCGGGGGAATAATCAAGAGACCCAGTACTTC. This chain joins TRBV4-3 and TRBJ2-5; 7 bases agree with TRBD2. V lost 3 bases to trimming and J lost 2 bases; unmatched junction nucleotides: 6. The germline V gene has CDR1 LGHNA and CDR2 YSLEER. This CDR3 spans 15 amino acids.

The CDR3 DNA reads TGTGCCAGCAGCCCAGCTAGCGGGAGAGGTGAGCAGTTCTTC. The encoded protein is CASSPASGRGEQFF. V usage is TRBV9 and J usage is TRBJ2-1, with TRBD2 identical over 10 bases. V was pared by 4 bases and J by 9 bases, with 7 bases of the junction left unmatched. There are 14 residues in the CDR3. Germline V CDR1 and CDR2: SGDLS, YYNGEE.

The V gene is TRBV19, the J gene TRBJ2-1; 8 bases match TRBD2. The CDR3 spans 15 residues. The trim removed 7 bases at V and 5 bases at J, leaving 10 bases unmatched. Germline CDR1 reads LNHDA; CDR2 reads SQIVND (reference sequence). The CDR3 region is CASTPREGLNNEQFF. Here the CDR3 DNA reads TGTGCCAGTACACCCCGGGAGGGGCTAAACAATGAGCAGTTCTTC.

The rearrangement joins TRBV12-3 or TRBV12-4 to TRBJ2-7; D remains unclear. The germline V and J ends were trimmed by 5 bases and 6 bases, with 8 bases remaining between them. There are 11 residues in the CDR3. Written as DNA, the CDR3 is TGTGCCAGCAGTATCGGCGGCGAGCAGTACTTC. Residues: CASSIGGEQYF.

The chain uses TRBV2 and TRBJ2-2; D perhaps matches TRBD1 (5 bases). The CDR3 has 14 residues. The germline V gene encodes CDR1 SNHLY and CDR2 FYNNEI. V lost 7 bases, J lost 3 bases, and 12 bases lay in between. The CDR3 DNA is TGTGCCAGCAAAAAAGGGGTAGACACCGGGGAGCTGTTTTTT. Its translation: CASKKGVDTGELFF. The complete variable domain, with remaining parts taken from reference TRBV2 and TRBJ2-2, reads EPEVTQTPSHQVTQMGQEVILRCVPISNHLYFYWYRQILGQKVEFLVSFYNNEISEKSEIFDDQFSVERPDGSNFTLKIRSTKLEDSAMYFCASKKGVDTGELFFGEGSRLTVL.

The rearrangement links TRBV7-9 to TRBJ1-4; 11 bases agree with TRBD1. Germline assignment: CDR1 SEHNR and CDR2 FQNEAQ (reference sequence). The V and J ends lost 5 bases and 8 bases, in that order; junction bases with no gene match: 4. The CDR3 has 14 residues. This CDR3 reads CASSEDRGREKLFF. The CDR3 bases are TGTGCCAGCAGCGAGGACAGGGGGCGGGAAAAACTGTTTTTT.

The V gene is TRBV19, the J gene TRBJ1-5; D may be TRBD1 (6 bases). CDR3 length equals 15 residues. Germline V lookup: CDR1 LNHDA, CDR2 SQIVND (reference sequence). The V end was cut by 7 bases, the J end by 5 bases, with 18 bases between. CDR3 sequence reads: CASNPLDSGDQPQHF. In nucleotides, the CDR3 is TGTGCCAGTAACCCTTTGGACAGCGGTGATCAGCCCCAGCATTTT.

The V call is TRBV30, the J call TRBJ1-1; maybe TRBD1 (6 bases). This CDR3 spans 14 amino acids. Trimming stripped 5 bases from V and 3 bases from J, with 16 bases between. Germline V gene sequence: CDR1 GTSNPN, CDR2 SVGIG (reference sequence). The CDR3 DNA sequence: TGTGCCTGGTCTTTAGGGACAACCTACACTGAAGCTTTCTTT. Its translation: CAWSLGTTYTEAFF.

Notes on this clone: Within the sample, other DNA sequences also encode this same CDR3. The chain is built from TRBV24-1 and TRBJ1-5; 7 bases line up with TRBD1. The CDR3 totals 13 residues. Germline V gene lookup returns CDR1 KGHDR and CDR2 SFDVKD. With 5 bases clipped from V and 7 bases from J, the junction kept 4 bases outside the gene matches. The CDR3 region is CATSGQGDQPQHF. In nucleotides, the CDR3 is TGTGCCACCAGTGGGCAGGGGGACCAGCCCCAGCATTTT.

The chain has TRBV30 and TRBJ1-2, with 7 bases identical to TRBD1. In germline, CDR1 is GTSNPN, CDR2 SVGIG (reference sequence). This CDR3 region has 15 residues. Trimming at V came to 2 bases and at J to 4 bases, leaving 10 bases not matched to a gene. Written as DNA, the CDR3 is TGTGCCTGGAGTCGTGAGGGGGCGCGAGGCTATGGCTACACCTTC. Protein sequence: CAWSREGARGYGYTF.

The sample holds a few counts of this clone. The rearrangement uses TRBV10-3 and TRBJ1-1, with no clear D. The CDR3 covers 17 residues. Germline CDR1 is ENHRY and CDR2 is SYGVKD. V lost 3 bases and J lost 4, with 21 bases in between. The chain's CDR3 is CAISDPSIPSRGTEAFF. Here the CDR3 DNA reads TGTGCCATCAGTGACCCCTCGATTCCGTCTCGAGGCACTGAAGCTTTCTTT.